This TCR beta chain was sequenced during a study of cytomegalovirus exposure and HLA in healthy donors (dated by TCRdb to 2017 to 2019). With respect to the entire study: According to an earlier analysis of 587 of the donors, about 170 million T cells yielded 100 million or so unique TCR beta sequences and 276 Gb of sequence data. An early release that covered several hundred HLA-typed donors contained 250 to 350 gigabases of sequencing data and about 84 million unique TCR sequences. Of the approximately 370 genotyped donors, approximately 80% were placed in the genetic ancestry cluster associated with self-reported Caucasian donors. The study aimed to test whether cataloging public T cell receptors could reveal signatures of past pathogen exposure. Using immunosequencing, the study profiled T cell repertoires from 666 subjects and related those repertoires to cytomegalovirus serostatus. A separate validation cohort of roughly 120 different subjects was used in addition to the roughly 720-subject first cohort. To predict cytomegalovirus infection status, the study combined high-throughput TCR immunosequencing, statistical association of individual TCRs with disease status, and machine learning. In a later analysis, previously published TCR beta repertoires from 666 donors were re-analyzed and high-resolution HLA genotyping was added so that TCR occurrence patterns could be studied. The later analysis used no new phenotypic data to find candidate immune exposures, relying instead on TCR beta sequences and their occurrence across donors. An earlier analysis of around 580 of the donors used high-throughput TCR beta sequencing to judge whether each TCR beta V gene segment behaved as functional or pseudogenic. Donor age, sex, ethnicity and CMV serostatus were collected together with the repertoire data. Genome-wide SNP genotypes for about 60% of the 666 donors were used in a later genetic analysis, which treated that subset as a discovery cohort. All discovery cohort repertoires had been generated on a single sequencing platform. HLA typing covered class I and class II loci at four-digit resolution. Typing coverage differed by locus: A, B, C, DRB1 and DQB1 were typed in roughly 620-630 donors, DQA1 in about 500, DPA1 in 600 to 610, and DPB1 in 472. A few DR-DQ haplotypes were treated as single units for association and clustering because of strong linkage in the cohort. Among some 400 genotyped donors of the cohort, an average of about 220,000 unique TCR beta nucleotide sequences was sequenced per donor, of which 15% to 20% were non-productive.

In total, approximately 700 healthy bone marrow donors made up the cohort. At the time of sampling, every cohort member was nominally healthy, though immune exposures that went unrecorded were likely present. The donor was CMV seronegative and belonged to the group of over 350 seronegative cohort members. A peripheral blood sample was provided by each donor, and peripheral blood mononuclear cells were used for TCR beta sequencing. Genomic DNA was extracted from the blood cell samples with the Qiagen DNeasy Blood Extraction Kit. Beyond this particular receptor, the publication reports: According to a later analysis, TCR association rates differed among HLA loci, with DRB1 alleles showing the most associated TCRs and HLA-C alleles showing the fewest. A further reported finding was that TCR beta sequences accurately predicted the HLA-A and HLA-B alleles for most subjects in the first cohort. An association between a missense DCLRE1C variant and V-gene and J-gene trimming of TCR beta chains was found in a later genetic analysis and replicated in an independent cohort. For the cohort, immune exposure information was limited to CMV serostatus. A later analysis found that most CMV-associated TCR beta chains appeared HLA-restricted, with HLA associations seemingly driven largely by CMV exposure. A total of around 150 TCR beta chains were listed by the study as associated with cytomegalovirus. Linkage disequilibrium might explain the correlated functional status among segregating V segments, but an unknown experimental factor could not be excluded. The authors suggested that the approach could potentially be extended to other disease states and immunological phenotypes. This cohort had only TCR beta chains sequenced, and the lack of alpha or paired-chain data limited which features could be detected. Because counts were too low, seventeen rarely observed V segments, including chromosome 9 orphons, were excluded from the earlier analysis of 587 of the donors. The classifier was reported to diagnose cytomegalovirus status with high specificity and sensitivity in both the original and validation cohorts. While some public TCRs were present in many individuals, most TCR sequences turned up only very rarely across donors. Strong co-occurrence of HLA alleles, especially DR and DQ, made assigning TCR associations to individual alleles difficult. A later genetic analysis reported fewer N-insertions in productive TCRs among donors in an Asian-associated ancestry cluster than the roughly 690-donor mean. Roughly uniform sequencing depth across donors was assumed in presence/absence analyses, although this assumption may not hold. Because the 87-base-pair reads could not distinguish some IMGT-functional V segments, including TRBV6-2 and TRBV6-3, those segments were excluded. Three of the identified cytomegalovirus-associated TCR beta chains were confirmed in vitro to be specific for cytomegalovirus antigens. In a later analysis, HLA-associated TCR beta chains were found to be more clonally expanded and to have lower generation probabilities than equally common non-associated chains. According to a later analysis, parvovirus B19, influenza, CMV and Epstein-Barr virus appeared linked to several top co-occurrence clusters. A group of highly shared sequence variants was considered likely to be a technical artifact of the sequencing pipeline. HLA typing was unavailable for some donors at each locus, so association tests used only the typed subset. In an earlier analysis of under 600 of the donors, most TCR beta V segments were observed in productive rearrangements about 87% or about 30% of the time, broadly matching IMGT annotations. Specific HLA alleles were associated with over 15,000 TCR beta sequences at a false discovery rate of 0.05 in a later analysis.

The library was prepared using the immunoSEQ multiplex PCR assay. For the multiplex PCR, a mixture combining 60 forward primers for TCR Vbeta segments and 13 reverse primers for TCR Jbeta segments was used. A multiplex PCR assay on genomic DNA amplified the CDR3 region of rearranged TCR beta genes. The amplified TCR beta libraries were sequenced on the Illumina HiSeq System as 87-base-pair reads. Per the original workflow: In a later analysis, around 80 million unique TCR beta chains were counted across the roughly 610 repertoires, and roughly 11 million of these chains were shared by at least two donors. To remove PCR and sequencing errors, raw reads were error-corrected and collapsed into unique sequences using a nearest-neighbor algorithm that merged closely related sequences. V, D and J gene segments were assigned by aligning CDR3 sequences to IMGT reference sequences. For a sequence to be retained, a match of at least six nucleotides was required to both a V gene segment and a J gene segment. A rearrangement counted as productive if the CDR3 had no stop codons and remained in frame with V and J, and every other rearrangement counted as non-productive. CDR3 was defined by IMGT convention, running from the second conserved V-encoded cysteine to the conserved J-encoded phenylalanine. The earlier analysis of about 610 of the donors excluded sequences that lacked an unambiguous match to a single V gene segment. In an earlier analysis of more than 500 of the donors, a V segment was called functional when productive rearrangements were above 56.7%, and segregating when the standard deviation between donors exceeded 5%. To diagnose cytomegalovirus status from the catalog of TCR beta chain sequences, a statistical classification framework was built. V and J gene assignment, in a later analysis, came from comparing TCR nucleotide sequences with IMGT/GENE-DB human TR gene sequences. A later analysis assigned CDR3 sequences and most-parsimonious VDJ recombination scenarios with the TCRdist pipeline. In a later analysis, every TCR beta chain was defined by the combination of its CDR3 amino acid sequence and its V-gene family, and reads without a unique V-gene family were dropped. A later analysis removed 592 highly shared, low-generation-probability nucleotide sequences to deal with suspected cross-contamination and a sequencing artifact. A later analysis calculated a clonal expansion index for each public chain from normalized within-repertoire ranks of inferred template counts. In a later analysis, generation probabilities were computed with a VDJ recombination model fitted to out-of-frame rearrangements, and the resulting probabilities were checked against IGoR. A later analysis scored TCR-TCR, TCR-HLA and TCR-CMV co-occurrence with hypergeometric tests, applying a repertoire-size bias correction to TCR pairs. A later analysis estimated false discovery rates by permuting HLA or CMV assignments 20 times. In a later analysis, co-occurring TCRs were grouped using DBSCAN, with TCRdist sequence similarity added in when clustering inside HLA-allele-positive subsets. Co-occurrence clustering excluded repertoires with fewer than 30,000 or more than 120,000 public chains, plus five with anomalous nucleotide sharing. In its TCRdb copy, this immuneACCESS table keeps in-frame sequences only and misses some clones. Where compared with another copy, unresolved V genes explain less than half of these, and the others have no known cause. V, J and clone size derive from that table, while D and trimming were established from the DNA sequence. The sample table holds around 150,000 clones, of which 61% were seen once. The ten largest clones represent approximately 1.8% of the sample.

The V and J ends are trimmed by 5 bases and 1 base, leaving 11 bases between them. The CDR3 starts with the cysteine, ends with the phenylalanine, and has 14 residues. Only the CDR3 DNA is retained, 42 bases long and in frame from the first base. The germline V gene encodes CDR1 SEHNR and CDR2 FQNEAQ (reference sequence). A note on this clone: Its recognized antigen is unknown. Nothing much larger sits one base from this clone, and base qualities are not available.

This sequence originates from a male donor in good health and CMV-seronegative. Sequenced material: PBMCs. The sequence is built from TRBV7-9 and TRBJ1-2; too little of a D gene remains to name it. The sequence in DNA is TGTGCCAGCAGCCGAGTAGGACTTAACTATGGCTACACCTTC. Protein translation: CASSRVGLNYGYTF.